Presented here are 11 T cell receptor beta chains from one specimen sequenced in a study of cytotoxic CD8 clonotypes in ibrutinib-treated CLL. Here immunoSEQ multiplex PCR was the method, and the copy in TCRdb shows in-frame clones only, minus some. The sample gives about 180,000 clones, under 85% of which show up once; 4.6% is in the top ten. Sequencing used PBMCs, obtained after 24 months of ibrutinib treatment. These receptors were collected from a human donor with chronic lymphocytic leukemia.

The rearrangement links TRBV28 to TRBJ2-7, with 8 bases aligning to TRBD1. CDR1 is MDHEN and CDR2 is SYDVKM in the germline V gene. The CDR3 is made up of 13 amino acids. V lost 11 bases to trimming and J lost 0 bases; unmatched junction nucleotides: 6. The CDR3 loop is CAYRDRTSYEQYF. The CDR3 DNA follows: TGTGCCTACCGGGACAGGACCTCCTACGAGCAGTACTTC. The full variable domain, completed using reference TRBV28 and TRBJ2-7, is DVKVTQSSRYLVKRTGEKVFLECVQDMDHENMFWYRQDPGLGLRLIYFSYDVKMKEKGDIPEGYSVSREKKERFSLILESASTNQTSMYLCAYRDRTSYEQYFGPGTRLTVT.

The V call is TRBV28, the J call TRBJ1-3; D unresolved. V lost 3 bases to trimming and J lost 3 bases, with 6 bases between them. Germline CDR1 MDHEN, CDR2 SYDVKM. CDR3 size: 13 residues. Here the CDR3 DNA reads TGTGCCAGCAGTTTGGGCGGTGGAAACACCATATATTTT. Translated, it gives CASSLGGGNTIYF.

The V call is TRBV4-1, the J call TRBJ2-3; D is uncertain. This CDR3 contains 18 residues. Germline CDR1 reads MGHRA; CDR2 reads YSYEKL. V lost 0 bases, J lost 3 bases, and 19 bases lay in between. The CDR3 coding sequence is TGCGCCAGCAGCCAAGATGGCCAGGCCGGATCTTTGACAGATACGCAGTATTTT. Protein: CASSQDGQAGSLTDTQYF.

The chain employs TRBV18 and TRBJ1-4; D perhaps matches TRBD1 (5 bases). CDR1 is KGHSH and CDR2 is LQKENI in the germline V gene. The length of the CDR3 is 15 residues. Trimming took off 0 bases at V and 5 bases at J, with 10 bases between the two ends. The CDR3 coding sequence is TGTGCCAGCTCACCACCCTTGGGGGGGAATGAAAAACTGTTTTTT. It specifies CASSPPLGGNEKLFF.

This clone was seen once. The chain couples TRBV5-1 to TRBJ2-7; 16 positions agree with TRBD2. V was pared by 4 bases and J by 5 bases, with 3 bases of the junction left unmatched. The CDR3 loop spans 15 amino acids. Germline CDR1 and CDR2: SGHRS and YFSETQ. The CDR3: CASSRGTSGRDEQYF. In DNA form, the CDR3 reads TGCGCCAGCAGCAGAGGGACTAGCGGGAGGGACGAGCAGTACTTC.

Concerning this clone itself: An end of the junction does not agree with germline; a read error may underlie this. The chain joins TRBV5-4 to TRBJ2-1; D is unresolved. CDR1 and CDR2 (germline): SGHNT, YYREEE (reference sequence). The length of the CDR3 is 12 residues. The CDR3 coding sequence is TGCGCCAGCAGCGATCGACACCATGAGCAGTTCTTC. It translates to CASSDRHHEQFF.

The chain carries TRBV9 and TRBJ2-7; TRBD1 matches at 8 bases. The V and J ends lost 1 base and 6 bases, in that order; junction bases with no gene match: 3. Germline CDR1 and CDR2: SGDLS and YYNGEE. This CDR3 has 13 amino acids. DNA for the CDR3: TGTGCCAGCAGCGTAAAGACAGGGGCCGAGCAGTACTTC. Its protein product is CASSVKTGAEQYF.

The chain employs TRBV5-8 and TRBJ1-5; D possibly corresponds to TRBD1 (5 bases). V lost 4 bases to trimming and J lost 5 bases, with 13 bases between them. The CDR3 length is 14 residues. Germline CDR1 SGHTS, CDR2 YDEGEE. The CDR3 bases are TGTGCCAGCAGCCGCCGTTCGGGGGATCAGCCCCAGCATTTT. Residues: CASSRRSGDQPQHF.

Only a few counts were recorded for this clone. The chain uses TRBV7-9 and TRBJ1-1; perhaps TRBD1 as D (5 bases). CDR1 is SEHNR, CDR2 FQNEAQ, per germline (reference sequence). The CDR3 length is 18 residues. V was pared by 4 bases and J by 0 bases, with 21 bases between. The CDR3, as DNA: TGTGCCAGCAGCTCGAGGGGTGGGGCAGTTGGGCTGAACACTGAAGCTTTCTTT. This translates into CASSSRGGAVGLNTEAFF. The full variable domain, with the rest looked up from reference TRBV7-9 and TRBJ1-1, is DTGVSQNPRHKITKRGQNVTFRCDPISEHNRLYWYRQTLGQGPEFLTYFQNEAQLEKSRLLSDRFSAERPKGSFSTLEIQRTEQGDSAMYLCASSSRGGAVGLNTEAFFGQGTRLTVV.

The chain carries TRBV30 and TRBJ2-7, with unresolved D. Trimming cost V 0 bases and J 4 bases, with 7 bases left between them. Per germline, CDR1 GTSNPN and CDR2 SVGIG (reference sequence). The length of the CDR3 is 12 residues. The CDR3 spells CAWSVMGYEQYF. The CDR3 nucleotides read TGTGCCTGGAGTGTAATGGGTTACGAGCAGTACTTC. Looking up the rest from reference TRBV30 and TRBJ2-7 gives the full variable domain: SQTIHQWPATLVQPVGSPLSLECTVEGTSNPNLYWYRQAAGRGLQLLFYSVGIGQISSEVPQNLSASRPQDRQFILSSKKLLLSDSGFYLCAWSVMGYEQYFGPGTRLTVT.

This clone showed up just once. The CDR3 nucleotides are TGCGCCAGCAGCTTGGAACGCAATCAGCCCCAGCATTTT. This translates into CASSLERNQPQHF. The chain recombines TRBV5-1 with TRBJ1-5, with no clear D. The CDR3 is made up of 13 amino acids. Germline CDR1 and CDR2: SGHRS and YFSETQ. V dropped 0 bases and J dropped 2 bases, with 3 bases sitting between them. Complete variable domain (other parts from reference TRBV5-1 and TRBJ1-5): KAGVTQTPRYLIKTRGQQVTLSCSPISGHRSVSWYQQTPGQGLQFLFEYFSETQRNKGNFPGRFSGRQFSNSRSEMNVSTLELGDSALYLCASSLERNQPQHFGDGTRLSIL.